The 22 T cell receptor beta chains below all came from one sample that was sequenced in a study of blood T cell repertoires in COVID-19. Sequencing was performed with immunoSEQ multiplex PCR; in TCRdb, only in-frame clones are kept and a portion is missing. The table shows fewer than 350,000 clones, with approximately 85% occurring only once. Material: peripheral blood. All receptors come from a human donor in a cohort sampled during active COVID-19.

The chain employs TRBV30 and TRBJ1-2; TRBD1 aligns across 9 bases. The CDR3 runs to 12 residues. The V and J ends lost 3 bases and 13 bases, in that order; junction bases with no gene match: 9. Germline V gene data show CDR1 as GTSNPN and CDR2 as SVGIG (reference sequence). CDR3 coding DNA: TGTGCCTGGAGCGACACAGGGGGCCCGCGCACCTTC. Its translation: CAWSDTGGPRTF. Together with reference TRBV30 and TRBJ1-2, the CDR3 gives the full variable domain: SQTIHQWPATLVQPVGSPLSLECTVEGTSNPNLYWYRQAAGRGLQLLFYSVGIGQISSEVPQNLSASRPQDRQFILSSKKLLLSDSGFYLCAWSDTGGPRTFGSGTRLTVV.

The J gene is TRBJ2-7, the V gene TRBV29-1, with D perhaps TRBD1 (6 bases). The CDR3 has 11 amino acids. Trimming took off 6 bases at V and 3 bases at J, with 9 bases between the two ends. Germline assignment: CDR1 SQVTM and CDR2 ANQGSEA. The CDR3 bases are TGCAGCGTACTACAGGGCTACGAGCAGTACTTC. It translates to CSVLQGYEQYF.

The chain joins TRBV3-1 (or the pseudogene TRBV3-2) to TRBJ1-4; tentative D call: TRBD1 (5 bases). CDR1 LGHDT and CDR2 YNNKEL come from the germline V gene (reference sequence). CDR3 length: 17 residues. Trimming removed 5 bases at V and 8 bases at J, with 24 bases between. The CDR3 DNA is TGTGCCAGCAGCTCGAAGATTAGGGACTCCGGGGGGGAAAAACTGTTTTTT. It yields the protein CASSSKIRDSGGEKLFF.

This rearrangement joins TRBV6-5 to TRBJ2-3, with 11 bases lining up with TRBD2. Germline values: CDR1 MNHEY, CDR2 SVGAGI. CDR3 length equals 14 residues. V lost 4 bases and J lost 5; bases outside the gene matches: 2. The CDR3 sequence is CASSSTSGVDTQYF. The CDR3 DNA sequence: TGTGCCAGCAGTTCGACTAGCGGGGTAGATACGCAGTATTTT.

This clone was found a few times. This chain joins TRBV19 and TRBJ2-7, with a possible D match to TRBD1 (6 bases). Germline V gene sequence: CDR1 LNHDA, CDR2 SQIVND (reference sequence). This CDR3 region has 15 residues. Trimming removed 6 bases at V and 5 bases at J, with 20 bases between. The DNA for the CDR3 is TGTGCCAGTAGCCACGACAGATACAGGGCCCACGAGCAGTACTTC. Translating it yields CASSHDRYRAHEQYF. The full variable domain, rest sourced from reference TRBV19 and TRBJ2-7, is DGGITQSPKYLFRKEGQNVTLSCEQNLNHDAMYWYRQDPGQGLRLIYYSQIVNDFQKGDIAEGYSVSREKKESFPLTVTSAQKNPTAFYLCASSHDRYRAHEQYFGPGTRLTVT.

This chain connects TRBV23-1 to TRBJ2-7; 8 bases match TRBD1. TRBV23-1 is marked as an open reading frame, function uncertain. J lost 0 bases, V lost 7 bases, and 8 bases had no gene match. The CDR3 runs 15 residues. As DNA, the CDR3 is TGCGCCAGCAAAACCGGACAGGGCAACTCCTACGAGCAGTACTTC. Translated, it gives CASKTGQGNSYEQYF.

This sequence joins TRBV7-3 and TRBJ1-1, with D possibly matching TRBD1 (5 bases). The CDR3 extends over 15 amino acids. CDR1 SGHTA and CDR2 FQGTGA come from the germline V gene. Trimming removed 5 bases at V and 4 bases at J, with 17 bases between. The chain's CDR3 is CASSPSGGMITEAFF. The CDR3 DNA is TGTGCCAGCAGCCCGTCGGGGGGGATGATCACTGAAGCTTTCTTT.

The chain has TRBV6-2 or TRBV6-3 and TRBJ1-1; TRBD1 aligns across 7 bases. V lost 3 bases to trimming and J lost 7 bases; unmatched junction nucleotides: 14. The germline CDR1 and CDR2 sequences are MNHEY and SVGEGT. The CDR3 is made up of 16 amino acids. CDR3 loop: CASSYSFSWDSREAFF. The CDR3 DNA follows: TGTGCCAGCAGTTATTCATTTTCGTGGGACAGCCGTGAAGCTTTCTTT.

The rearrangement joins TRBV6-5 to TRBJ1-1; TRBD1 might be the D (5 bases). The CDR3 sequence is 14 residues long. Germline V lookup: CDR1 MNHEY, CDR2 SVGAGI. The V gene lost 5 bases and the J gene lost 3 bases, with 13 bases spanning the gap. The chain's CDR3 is CASSPGWGDTEAFF. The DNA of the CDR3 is TGTGCCAGCAGTCCCGGGTGGGGGGACACTGAAGCTTTCTTT.

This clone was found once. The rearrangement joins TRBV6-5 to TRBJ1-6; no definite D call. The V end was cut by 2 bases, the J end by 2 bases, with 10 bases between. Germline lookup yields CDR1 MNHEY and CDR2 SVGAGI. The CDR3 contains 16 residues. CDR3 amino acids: CASSYAQETYNSPLHF. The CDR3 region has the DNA TGTGCCAGCAGTTACGCCCAGGAAACCTATAATTCACCCCTCCACTTT.

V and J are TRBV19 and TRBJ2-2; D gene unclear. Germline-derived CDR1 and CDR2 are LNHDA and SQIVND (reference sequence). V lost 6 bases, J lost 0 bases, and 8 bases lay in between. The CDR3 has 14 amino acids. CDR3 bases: TGTGCCAGTAGGCGGAGTACGAACACCGGGGAGCTGTTTTTT. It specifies CASRRSTNTGELFF.

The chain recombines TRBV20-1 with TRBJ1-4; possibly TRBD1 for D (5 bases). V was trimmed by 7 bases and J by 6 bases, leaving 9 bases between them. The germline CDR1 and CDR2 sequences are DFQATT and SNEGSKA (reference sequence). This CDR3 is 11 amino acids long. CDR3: CSVQGDEKLFF. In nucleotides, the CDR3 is TGCAGTGTCCAGGGTGATGAAAAACTGTTTTTT.

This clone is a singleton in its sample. The DNA of the CDR3 is TGCGCCAGCAGTGAGTCGAGGGGGCACGGGGATGAGCAGTTCTTC. Translated, it gives CASSESRGHGDEQFF. The chain is built from TRBV10-2 and TRBJ2-1, with 7 bases identical to TRBD1. V was pared by 0 bases and J by 8 bases, with 7 bases of the junction left unmatched. The CDR3 is 15 residues long. From germline, CDR1 is WSHSY and CDR2 SAAADI.

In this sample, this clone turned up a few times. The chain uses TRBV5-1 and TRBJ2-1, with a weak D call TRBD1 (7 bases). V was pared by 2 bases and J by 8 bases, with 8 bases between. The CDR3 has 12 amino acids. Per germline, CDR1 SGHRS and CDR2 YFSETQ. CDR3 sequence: CASSFRGDEQFF. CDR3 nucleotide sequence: TGCGCCAGCAGCTTCAGGGGGGATGAGCAGTTCTTC.

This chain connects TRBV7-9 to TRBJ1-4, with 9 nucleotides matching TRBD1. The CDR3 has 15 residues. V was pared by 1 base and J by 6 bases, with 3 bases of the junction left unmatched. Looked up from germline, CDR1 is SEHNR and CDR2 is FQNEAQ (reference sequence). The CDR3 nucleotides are TGTGCCAGCAGCTTAGGGGACAGGGAAGATGAAAAACTGTTTTTT. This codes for CASSLGDREDEKLFF.

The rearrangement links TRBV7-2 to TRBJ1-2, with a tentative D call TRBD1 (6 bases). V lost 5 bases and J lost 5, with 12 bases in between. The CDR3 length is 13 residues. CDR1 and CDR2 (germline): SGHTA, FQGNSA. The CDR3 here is CASSVGGVYGYTF. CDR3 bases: TGTGCCAGCAGCGTAGGGGGGGTATATGGCTACACCTTC.

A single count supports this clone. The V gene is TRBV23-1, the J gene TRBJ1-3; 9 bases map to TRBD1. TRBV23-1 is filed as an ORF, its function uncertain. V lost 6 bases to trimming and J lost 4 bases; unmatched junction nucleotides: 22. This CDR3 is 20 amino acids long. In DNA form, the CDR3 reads TGCGCCAGCAGCCCAACGTTGTCCGGGACAGGGATTAATGCGGGAAACACCATATATTTT. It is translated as CASSPTLSGTGINAGNTIYF.

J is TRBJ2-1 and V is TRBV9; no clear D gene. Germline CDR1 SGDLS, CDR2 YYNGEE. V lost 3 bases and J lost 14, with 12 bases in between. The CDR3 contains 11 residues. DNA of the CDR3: TGTGCCAGCAGCGAAAATAGCCCTGAGTTCTTC. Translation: CASSENSPEFF.

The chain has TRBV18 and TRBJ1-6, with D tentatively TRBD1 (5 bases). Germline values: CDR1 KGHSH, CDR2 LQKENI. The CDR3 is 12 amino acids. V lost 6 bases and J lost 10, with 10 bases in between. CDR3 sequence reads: CASSNRYSPLHF. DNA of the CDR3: TGTGCCAGCTCTAACAGGTACTCACCCCTCCACTTT.

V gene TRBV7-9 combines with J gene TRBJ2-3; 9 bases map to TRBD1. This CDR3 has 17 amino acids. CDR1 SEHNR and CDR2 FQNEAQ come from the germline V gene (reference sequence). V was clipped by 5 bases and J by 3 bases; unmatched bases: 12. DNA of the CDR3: TGTGCCAGCAGCAGCAGCCGGGACAGGGAGGGTACAGATACGCAGTATTTT. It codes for CASSSSRDREGTDTQYF.

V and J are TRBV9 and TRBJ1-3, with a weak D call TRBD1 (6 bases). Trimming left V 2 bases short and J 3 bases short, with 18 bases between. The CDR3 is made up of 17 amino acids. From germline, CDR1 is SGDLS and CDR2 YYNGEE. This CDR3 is CASSVTPGSGVGNTIYF. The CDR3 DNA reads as TGTGCCAGCAGCGTGACTCCGGGCTCAGGGGTTGGAAACACCATATATTTT.

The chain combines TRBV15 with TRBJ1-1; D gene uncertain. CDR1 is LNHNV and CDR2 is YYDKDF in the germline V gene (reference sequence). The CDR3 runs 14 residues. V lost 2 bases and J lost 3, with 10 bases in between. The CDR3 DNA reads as TGTGCCACCAGCAGATCCCCCGAGGACACTGAAGCTTTCTTT. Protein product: CATSRSPEDTEAFF.